This T cell receptor (beta chain) came from a study of cytomegalovirus exposure and HLA in healthy donors (dated by TCRdb to 2016 to 2017). In terms of the full investigation: An earlier analysis of approximately 640 of the donors reported about 250 Gb of sequence data and 100 million to 130 million unique TCR beta sequences from 150 million to 200 million T cells. The genetic ancestry cluster associated with self-reported Caucasian donors included 81% of the 300 to 450 genotyped donors. An early release that covered approximately 600 HLA-typed donors contained approximately 300 gigabases of sequencing data and around 80 million unique TCR sequences. Across some 400 genotyped donors of the cohort, an average of roughly 230,000 unique TCR beta nucleotide sequences per donor were sequenced, and 15% to 20% of those sequences were non-productive. The aim of the study was to test whether cataloging public T cell receptors could identify signatures of past pathogen exposure. All discovery cohort repertoires had been generated using a single sequencing platform. The number of typed donors differed by locus: about 620-640 for A, B, C, DRB1 and DQB1; approximately 530 for DQA1; 606 for DPA1; and about 450 for DPB1. Roughly five DR-DQ haplotypes were treated as single units for association and clustering because of strong linkage in the cohort. The study combined high-throughput TCR immunosequencing, statistical association of individual TCRs with disease status, and machine learning to predict cytomegalovirus infection status. A later analysis re-examined previously published TCR beta repertoires from roughly 720 donors and added high-resolution HLA genotyping to investigate patterns of TCR occurrence. A separate validation cohort of over 95 different subjects was used in addition to the roughly 640-subject first cohort. The study profiled the T cell repertoires of more than 500 subjects by immunosequencing and related them to cytomegalovirus serostatus. Class I and class II HLA loci were covered by the typing at four-digit resolution. A later genetic analysis took genome-wide SNP genotypes for about three fifths of the 666 donors and used that subset as a discovery cohort. In the later analysis, no new phenotypic data were used to find candidate immune exposures; instead, reliance was placed on TCR beta sequences and their occurrence across donors. To decide whether each TCR beta V gene segment behaved as functional or pseudogenic, an earlier analysis of fewer than 750 of the donors relied on high-throughput TCR beta sequencing. Donor age, sex, ethnicity and CMV serostatus were compiled alongside the repertoire data.

The receptor library was made with the immunoSEQ multiplex PCR assay. For the multiplex PCR, a mixture combining 60 forward primers for TCR Vbeta segments and 13 reverse primers for TCR Jbeta segments was used. The CDR3 region of rearranged TCR beta genes was amplified from genomic DNA with a multiplex PCR assay. On the Illumina HiSeq System, the amplified TCR beta libraries were sequenced as 87-base-pair reads. As for the authors' bioinformatics: In a later analysis, tens of millions of unique TCR beta chains were counted across the approximately 670 repertoires, and roughly 11 million of these chains were shared by at least two donors. Raw reads were error-corrected and collapsed into unique sequences by a nearest-neighbor algorithm in which closely related sequences were merged to remove PCR and sequencing errors. Alignment of CDR3 sequences to IMGT reference sequences was used to assign V, D and J gene segments. For a sequence to be retained, a match of at least six nucleotides to both a V gene segment and a J gene segment was required. Rearrangements were called productive when the CDR3 lacked stop codons and stayed in frame with V and J; all others were non-productive. Following IMGT convention, CDR3 was defined as the stretch from the second conserved V-encoded cysteine up to the conserved J-encoded phenylalanine. The earlier analysis of about 590 of the donors excluded sequences that lacked an unambiguous match to a single V gene segment. An earlier analysis of about 600 of the donors called V segments functional above 56.7% productive rearrangements and segregating when the between-donor standard deviation exceeded 5%. A statistical classification framework was built for diagnosing cytomegalovirus status from the catalog of TCR beta chain sequences. In a later analysis, TCR nucleotide sequences were compared against IMGT/GENE-DB human TR gene sequences so that V and J genes could be assigned. A later analysis assigned CDR3 sequences and most-parsimonious VDJ recombination scenarios with the TCRdist pipeline. In a later analysis, each TCR beta chain was defined by its CDR3 amino acid sequence together with its V-gene family, and reads without a unique V-gene family were excluded. A later analysis removed 550 to 650 highly shared, low-generation-probability nucleotide sequences to deal with suspected cross-contamination and a sequencing artifact. A later analysis calculated a clonal expansion index for each public chain from normalized within-repertoire ranks of inferred template counts. In a later analysis, generation probabilities were computed using a VDJ recombination model fitted to out-of-frame rearrangements, and the results were checked against IGoR. A later analysis scored TCR-TCR, TCR-HLA and TCR-CMV co-occurrence with hypergeometric tests, applying a repertoire-size bias correction to TCR pairs. To estimate false discovery rates, a later analysis permuted the HLA or CMV assignments 20 times. A later analysis grouped co-occurring TCRs with DBSCAN, adding TCRdist sequence similarity when clustering within HLA-allele-positive subsets. Repertoires with fewer than 30,000 or more than 120,000 public chains, plus five repertoires with anomalous nucleotide sharing, were excluded from co-occurrence clustering. As stored in TCRdb, this immuneACCESS dataset retains in-frame rearrangements with V and J assigned. A fraction of the clones does not appear; measured against another copy, unresolved V genes explain less than half of the discrepancy, and the remainder lacks a known reason. The V and J calls and clone size were taken over from that table, and D and trimming were inferred from the DNA. The sample data list some 110,000 clones, and roughly 72% of these were observed just once. The ten top clones hold 9.5% to 13% of the sample.

Findings and caveats that apply to the study as a whole: The classifier was reported to diagnose cytomegalovirus status with high specificity and sensitivity in both the original and validation cohorts. Broadly in line with IMGT annotations, most TCR beta V segments showed up in productive rearrangements about 90% or about 30% of the time in an earlier analysis of a few hundred of the donors. A later analysis reported that several top co-occurrence clusters appeared linked to parvovirus B19, influenza, CMV and Epstein-Barr virus. A later analysis found that HLA-associated TCR beta chains were more clonally expanded and had lower generation probabilities than equally common non-associated chains. Because counts were too low, around 17 rarely observed V segments, including chromosome 9 orphons, were left out of the earlier analysis of 587 of the donors. It was suggested by the authors that the approach could potentially be generalized to other disease states and immunological phenotypes. For the cohort, immune exposure information was limited to CMV serostatus. V-gene and J-gene trimming of TCR beta chains was associated with a missense DCLRE1C variant in a later genetic analysis, and the association was replicated in an independent cohort. Linkage disequilibrium might explain the correlated functional status among segregating V segments, but an unknown experimental factor could not be ruled out. According to a later genetic analysis, donors in an Asian-associated ancestry cluster had fewer N-insertions in productive TCRs than the approximately 630-donor mean. Some IMGT-functional V segments, including TRBV6-2 and TRBV6-3, could not be told apart with the 87-base-pair reads, so those segments were excluded. When HLA alleles, especially DR and DQ, strongly co-occurred, attributing TCR associations to individual alleles was difficult. In a later analysis, most CMV-associated TCR beta chains were found to appear HLA-restricted, with HLA associations seemingly driven largely by CMV exposure. A further reported finding was that TCR beta sequences accurately predicted the HLA-A and HLA-B alleles for most subjects in the first cohort. A total of fewer than 200 TCR beta chains were listed by the study as associated with cytomegalovirus. In vitro tests confirmed that a few of the cytomegalovirus-associated TCR beta chains recognize cytomegalovirus antigens. Because some donors lacked HLA typing at each locus, the association tests relied only on the typed subset. A cluster of highly shared sequence variants was judged likely to be a technical artifact of the sequencing pipeline. According to a later analysis, TCR association rates differed among HLA loci, with DRB1 alleles showing the most associated TCRs and HLA-C alleles showing the fewest. Sequencing depth was assumed to be roughly uniform across donors in the presence/absence analyses, though that assumption may not hold. In this cohort, only TCR beta chains were sequenced, and detectable features were limited by the absence of alpha or paired-chain data. Most TCR sequences were seen in very few donors, while some public TCRs were found in many individuals. At a false discovery rate of 0.05, a later analysis linked about 17,000 TCR beta sequences to specific HLA alleles.

The cohort was made up of hundreds of healthy bone marrow donors. At the time of sampling, every cohort member was nominally healthy, though immune exposures that went unrecorded were likely present. The donor was CMV seropositive and was included in the group of almost 300 seropositive cohort members. Every donor gave a peripheral blood sample, and the peripheral blood mononuclear cells from that sample were used for TCR beta sequencing. Genomic DNA extraction from the blood cell samples was performed with the Qiagen DNeasy Blood Extraction Kit. In the case of this clone: Its antigen remains undetermined. No base-level quality is on record; no much larger clone is a single base apart.

The germline V gene (reference sequence) supplies CDR1 MNHEY and CDR2 SMNVEV. V gives up 6 bases and J gives up 6 bases, and the segment between their germline ends measures 23 bases. The CDR3 has 16 amino acids, counting the end cysteine and phenylalanine. Only the CDR3 region is kept as DNA, spanning 48 bases read in frame from base 1. The chain is encoded by TRBV27 joined to TRBJ2-5, with the identity of the D gene unclear. Sequencing was performed on PBMCs. This TCR was recovered from a woman in her forties or fifties in good health and CMV-seropositive. DNA sequence: TGTGCCAGCAGCCACGACGTCGCGACTGAAAGTAAGACCCAGTACTTC. This encodes CASSHDVATESKTQYF.